This note documents a single T cell receptor (beta chain) sequence. This sample stems from a study of human T cells and chemical hapten exposure. Study as a whole: Alopecia areata, totalis or universalis was found in mostly female patients.

TCRdb re-called the RACE reads with MiXCR, one entry per CDR3 protein. The sample has just over 350,000 distinct CDR3 sequences; about 6% are singletons. Trimming removed 6 bases from V and 6 bases from J; junction bases left unmatched: 6. This CDR3 is 14 amino acids long. CDR1 SNHLY and CDR2 FYNNEI come from the germline V gene. The time point was: patch test 2, 6 weeks after DPC sensitization. As for treatment: therapeutic diphenylcyclopropenone sensitization with weekly scalp DPC. The receptor comes from a woman aged 18 to 35 with alopecia areata. Some clones in this sample may be carry-over from other donors' samples. V gene TRBV2 combines with J gene TRBJ1-4; 8 bases align to TRBD1. The sequenced sample was whole blood, obtained in connection with sensitization to the hapten diphenylcyclopropenone (DPC). CDR3 coding DNA: TGTGCCAGCAGGGTAGACAGGGGAGATGAAAAACTGTTTTTT. Protein: CASRVDRGDEKLFF. Supplemented by reference TRBV2 and TRBJ1-4, the full variable domain reads EPEVTQTPSHQVTQMGQEVILRCVPISNHLYFYWYRQILGQKVEFLVSFYNNEISEKSEIFDDQFSVERPDGSNFTLKIRSTKLEDSAMYFCASRVDRGDEKLFFGSGTQLSVL.